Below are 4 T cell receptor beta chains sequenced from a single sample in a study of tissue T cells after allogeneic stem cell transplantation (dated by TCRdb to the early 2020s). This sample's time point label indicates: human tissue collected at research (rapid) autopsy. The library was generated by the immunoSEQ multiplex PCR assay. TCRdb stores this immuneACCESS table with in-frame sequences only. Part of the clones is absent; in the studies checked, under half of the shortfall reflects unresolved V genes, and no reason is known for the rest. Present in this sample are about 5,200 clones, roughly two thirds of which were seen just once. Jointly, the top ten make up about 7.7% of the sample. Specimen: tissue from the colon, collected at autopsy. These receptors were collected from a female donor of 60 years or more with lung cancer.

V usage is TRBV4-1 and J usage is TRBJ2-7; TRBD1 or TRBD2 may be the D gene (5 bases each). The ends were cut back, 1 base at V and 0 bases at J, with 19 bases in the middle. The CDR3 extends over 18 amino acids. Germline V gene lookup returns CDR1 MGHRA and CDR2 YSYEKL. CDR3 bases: TGCGCCAGCAGCCAAGCGCCTGGGACCCCGACAGACTCCTACGAGCAGTACTTC. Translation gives CASSQAPGTPTDSYEQYF.

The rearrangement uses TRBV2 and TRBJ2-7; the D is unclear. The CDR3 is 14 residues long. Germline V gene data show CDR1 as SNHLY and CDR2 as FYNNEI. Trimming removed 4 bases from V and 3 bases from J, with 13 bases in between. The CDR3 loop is CASSVYSQSYEQYF. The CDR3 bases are TGTGCCAGCAGTGTGTACAGTCAGAGCTACGAGCAGTACTTC. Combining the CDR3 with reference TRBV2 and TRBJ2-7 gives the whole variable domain EPEVTQTPSHQVTQMGQEVILRCVPISNHLYFYWYRQILGQKVEFLVSFYNNEISEKSEIFDDQFSVERPDGSNFTLKIRSTKLEDSAMYFCASSVYSQSYEQYFGPGTRLTVT.

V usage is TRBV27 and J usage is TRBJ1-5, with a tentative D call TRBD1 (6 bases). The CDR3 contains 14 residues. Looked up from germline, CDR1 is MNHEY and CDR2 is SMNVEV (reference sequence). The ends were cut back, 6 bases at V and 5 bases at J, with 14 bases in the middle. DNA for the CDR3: TGTGCCAGCAGCCAAGGACAGTCTTATCAGCCCCAGCATTTT. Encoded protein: CASSQGQSYQPQHF.

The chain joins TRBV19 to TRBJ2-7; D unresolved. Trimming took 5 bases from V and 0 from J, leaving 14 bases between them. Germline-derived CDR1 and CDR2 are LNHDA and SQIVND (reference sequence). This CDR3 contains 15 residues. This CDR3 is CASSLYFSSSYEQYF. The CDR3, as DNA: TGTGCCAGTAGTTTATACTTCTCGAGCTCCTACGAGCAGTACTTC.